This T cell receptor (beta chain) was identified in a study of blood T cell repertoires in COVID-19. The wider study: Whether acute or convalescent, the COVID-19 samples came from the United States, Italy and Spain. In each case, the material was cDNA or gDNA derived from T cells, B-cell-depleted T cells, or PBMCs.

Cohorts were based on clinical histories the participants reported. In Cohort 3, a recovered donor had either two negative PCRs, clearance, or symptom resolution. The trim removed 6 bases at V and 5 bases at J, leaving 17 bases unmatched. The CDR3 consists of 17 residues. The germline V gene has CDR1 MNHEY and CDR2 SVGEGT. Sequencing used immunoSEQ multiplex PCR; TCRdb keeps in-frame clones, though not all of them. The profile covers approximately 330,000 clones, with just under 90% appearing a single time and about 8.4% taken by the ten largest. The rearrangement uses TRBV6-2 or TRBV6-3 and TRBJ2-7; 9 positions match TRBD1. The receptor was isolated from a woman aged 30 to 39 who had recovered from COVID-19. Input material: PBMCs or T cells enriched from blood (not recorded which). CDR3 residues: CASSPDRGSPERHEQYF. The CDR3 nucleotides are TGTGCCAGCAGCCCAGACAGGGGGTCCCCCGAGCGACACGAGCAGTACTTC.